This T cell receptor beta chain comes out of a study of vaccination effects on CD4 cells after COVID-19. Turning to the study itself: The median interval between the second dose and post-vaccine sampling was 72 days.

Viral peptide pools were used in the ViraFEST assay to expand antigen-specific CD4+ T cells, and sequencing came afterward. After about 10 days in culture, the CD4+ T cells were isolated. The cohort was immunized with two doses of either the BNT162b2 or mRNA-1273 vaccine. Neither prior SARS-CoV-2 infection nor positive nucleocapsid antibodies were present in the vaccine recipients. Around 2.2 million PBMC per well received approximately 11 IU/ml IL-2 and roughly 9.2 ug/ml peptides in culture. In the cultures, half the medium was exchanged for IL-2 medium on days 3 and 7. Data came from immunoSEQ multiplex PCR; TCRdb stores just in-frame clones and leaves some out. The table lists approximately 61,000 clones, roughly 73% of them singletons, with roughly 1.2% in the top ten. About this clone itself: The antigen is not known.

With V trimmed by 4 bases and J by 6 bases, 7 bases remained unmatched. In germline, CDR1 is LNHDA, CDR2 SQIVND (reference sequence). The length of the CDR3 is 14 residues. The receptor was isolated from a human donor who received a COVID-19 vaccine. The sequencing used CD4+ T cells from PBMCs cultured with HCoV-229E spike peptides, collected after COVID-19 vaccination. The gene calls are TRBV19 and TRBJ1-2, with TRBD1 matching 8 bases. CDR3 protein: CASSNLDRDHGYTF. The CDR3 DNA sequence: TGTGCCAGTAGTAACTTGGACAGGGATCATGGCTACACCTTC.